The 22 T cell receptor beta chains below were found in one sample sequenced in a study of T cells in localized non-small cell lung cancer. The data were produced by immunoSEQ multiplex PCR, yet TCRdb's version contains in-frame clones alone and is incomplete. Of 13,000 or so clones detected, approximately 89% appear once; the ten largest clones hold around 2.5%. Here the sequenced sample was peripheral blood mononuclear cells, taken before any cancer treatment. Receptors were obtained from a man between 40 and 69 years old with stage III lung adenocarcinoma.

J is TRBJ1-5 and V is TRBV12-2; the table names TRBD1, a call not compared with the DNA. TRBV12-2 is assigned pseudogene status. This CDR3 is built from 16 residues. CDR3 DNA: TGTGCAAGTCGTTTTAAACAGGGGGCCGGCAATCAGCCCCAGCATTTT. Its protein is CASRFKQGAGNQPQHF.

The chain recombines TRBV11-2 with TRBJ1-6; D possibly corresponds to TRBD1 (5 bases). Trimming took off 3 bases at V and 10 bases at J, with 10 bases between the two ends. This CDR3 contains 13 residues. In germline, CDR1 is SGHAT, CDR2 FQNNGV. The CDR3 here is CASSLDMQSPLHF. In nucleotides, the CDR3 is TGTGCCAGCAGCTTGGACATGCAATCACCCCTCCACTTT.

Here the CDR3 DNA reads TGCAGCGTCGAGGACAGGGCCCACCTAGACCAACTGTTTTTT. Translation gives CSVEDRAHLDQLFF. The V call is TRBV29-1, the J call TRBJ1-4; 8 nucleotides line up with TRBD1. The CDR3 covers 14 residues. Germline V CDR1 and CDR2: SQVTM, ANQGSEA. J lost 12 bases, V lost 6 bases, and 15 bases had no gene match. The full variable domain, rest sourced from reference TRBV29-1 and TRBJ1-4, is SAVISQKPSRDICQRGTSLTIQCQVDSQVTMMFWYRQQPGQSLTLIATANQGSEATYESGFVIDKFPISRPNLTFSTLTVSNMSPEDSSIYLCSVEDRAHLDQLFFGSGTQLSVL.

This rearrangement joins TRBV28 to TRBJ2-7; unclear D gene. The CDR3 extends over 12 amino acids. Trimming left V 5 bases short and J 4 bases short, with 9 bases between. Per germline, CDR1 MDHEN and CDR2 SYDVKM. CDR3 region: CASSRHGYEQYF. In DNA, the CDR3 is TGTGCCAGCAGTCGACATGGGTACGAGCAGTACTTC.

This chain uses TRBV30 with TRBJ1-1, with 12 bases fitting TRBD1. Germline V gene data show CDR1 as GTSNPN and CDR2 as SVGIG (reference sequence). The CDR3 consists of 12 residues. The J segment lost 11 bases and the V segment lost 5 bases, leaving 6 bases of the junction unmatched. The CDR3 region has the DNA TGTGCCTGGGGGACAGGGGGCTATCGGGCTTTCTTT. Translation: CAWGTGGYRAFF.

This sequence joins TRBV6-5 and TRBJ2-5, with a weak D call TRBD1 (6 bases). The germline CDR1 and CDR2 sequences are MNHEY and SVGAGI. CDR3 size: 15 residues. Trimming took off 5 bases at V and 5 bases at J, with 18 bases between the two ends. This chain's CDR3 is CASSRREGVMETQYF. The CDR3 region has the DNA TGTGCCAGCAGTAGGAGAGAGGGGGTCATGGAGACCCAGTACTTC.

Only one count was recorded for this clone. This rearrangement joins TRBV29-1 to TRBJ2-7; 7 nucleotides align to TRBD2. Per germline, CDR1 SQVTM and CDR2 ANQGSEA. V lost 5 bases and J lost 6; bases outside the gene matches: 10. The CDR3 is 13 amino acids. This CDR3 is CSVSAGDFGEQYF. In DNA, the CDR3 is TGCAGCGTTTCGGCGGGAGATTTTGGCGAGCAGTACTTC.

J is TRBJ1-4 and V is TRBV28, with TRBD1 matching 8 bases. CDR3 length equals 14 residues. The V gene end was trimmed by 5 bases and the J gene end by 13 bases; junction bases not matched to a gene: 12. Germline V gene lookup returns CDR1 MDHEN and CDR2 SYDVKM. CDR3 protein: CASSPGTGRSGLFF. CDR3 bases: TGTGCCAGCAGTCCTGGGACAGGCCGTAGCGGACTGTTTTTT.

V is TRBV15 and J is TRBJ1-1; 8 bases fit TRBD1. CDR3 length: 14 residues. CDR1 is LNHNV and CDR2 is YYDKDF in the germline V gene (reference sequence). With 3 bases clipped from V and 11 bases from J, the junction kept 11 bases outside the gene matches. In DNA, the CDR3 is TGTGCCACCAGCAGCCGGGGAACGGACAGGGAGGCTTTCTTT. This encodes CATSSRGTDREAFF.

V gene TRBV29-1 combines with J gene TRBJ2-1; 9 bases fit TRBD2. V shed 3 bases and J 7 bases; nucleotides not matched to a gene: 4. The CDR3 extends over 13 amino acids. The germline V gene encodes CDR1 SQVTM and CDR2 ANQGSEA. The DNA for the CDR3 is TGCAGCGTTGACCTAGCGGGAAGAAATGAGCAGTTCTTC. Its protein product is CSVDLAGRNEQFF.

This chain uses TRBV10-3 with TRBJ2-3, with TRBD2 identical over 7 bases. The ends lost 6 bases at V and 2 bases at J; junction bases unmatched: 11. This CDR3 contains 16 residues. From germline, CDR1 is ENHRY and CDR2 SYGVKD. The CDR3 loop reads CAIRGGAGASTDTQYF. The DNA for the CDR3 is TGTGCCATCAGGGGAGGGGCGGGAGCCTCCACAGATACGCAGTATTTT.

This rearrangement joins TRBV5-1 to TRBJ1-1; D gene uncertain. Per germline, CDR1 SGHRS and CDR2 YFSETQ. The CDR3 covers 14 residues. The V end lost 0 bases, the J end lost 0 bases, and 6 bases lay between the germline ends. In DNA form, the CDR3 reads TGCGCCAGCAGCTTGGAGCGGTTGAACACTGAAGCTTTCTTT. It codes for CASSLERLNTEAFF.

This chain connects TRBV9 to TRBJ2-3, with 8 bases aligning to TRBD2. This CDR3 spans 15 amino acids. Germline lookup yields CDR1 SGDLS and CDR2 YYNGEE. V lost 3 bases to trimming and J lost 5 bases; unmatched junction nucleotides: 8. This CDR3 reads CASSGSGTRQDTQYF. CDR3 nucleotide sequence: TGTGCCAGCAGCGGTAGCGGGACCAGACAAGATACGCAGTATTTT.

V and J are TRBV19 and TRBJ1-2; D is ambiguous. Germline assignment: CDR1 LNHDA and CDR2 SQIVND (reference sequence). The V end lost 3 bases, the J end lost 1 base, and 15 bases lay between the germline ends. The CDR3 spans 16 residues. CDR3 loop: CASSIEDASLNYGYTF. CDR3 DNA sequence: TGTGCCAGTAGTATCGAGGACGCATCCCTTAACTATGGCTACACCTTC.

The chain employs TRBV15 and TRBJ1-5; TRBD1 matches 7 bases. Losses at the gene ends were 6 bases for V and 1 base for J; bases not matched to a gene: 12. The CDR3 extends over 17 amino acids. The germline CDR1 and CDR2 sequences are LNHNV and YYDKDF (reference sequence). The CDR3 bases are TGTGCCACCAGGATAGAAAGGGCGGGACAGAGCAATCAGCCCCAGCATTTT. Translating it yields CATRIERAGQSNQPQHF.

The V and J genes are TRBV6-5 and TRBJ1-5, with no clear D. The V gene lost 8 bases and the J gene lost 0 bases, with 8 bases spanning the gap. The germline V gene encodes CDR1 MNHEY and CDR2 SVGAGI. CDR3 size: 13 residues. CDR3 bases: TGTGCCAGCCTGGTTAATAGCAATCAGCCCCAGCATTTT. Translation: CASLVNSNQPQHF.

The chain combines TRBV28 with TRBJ2-7; D unclear. With 8 bases removed from V and 4 bases from J, the gap between germline ends came to 12 bases. This CDR3 has 12 residues. Germline V gives CDR1 MDHEN, CDR2 SYDVKM. The CDR3 DNA sequence: TGTGCCAGCGCCCAACAACATTACGAGCAGTACTTC. Amino acids: CASAQQHYEQYF.

The chain uses TRBV29-1 and TRBJ2-1; D tentatively fits TRBD1 or TRBD2 (5 bases each). Germline-derived CDR1 and CDR2 are SQVTM and ANQGSEA. V was pared by 8 bases and J by 3 bases, with 14 bases between. CDR3 length: 13 amino acids. Written as DNA, the CDR3 is TGCAGCCCGAGCTTGGGGGACTACAATGAGCAGTTCTTC. Protein sequence: CSPSLGDYNEQFF.

This clone was seen a few times. The chain joins TRBV7-8 to TRBJ1-5; D remains ambiguous. Germline lookup yields CDR1 SGHVS and CDR2 FQNEAQ. Trimming took off 6 bases at V and 8 bases at J, with 14 bases between the two ends. The CDR3 contains 13 residues. The CDR3 spells CASSSRRTEPQHF. The CDR3 coding sequence is TGTGCCAGCAGTTCACGGAGGACCGAGCCCCAGCATTTT.

The J gene is TRBJ2-7, the V gene TRBV29-1, with TRBD2 matching 8 bases. The ends lost 2 bases at V and 2 bases at J; junction bases unmatched: 5. Germline CDR1 reads SQVTM; CDR2 reads ANQGSEA. This CDR3 has 14 amino acids. The CDR3 nucleotides read TGCAGCGTTGAACGGGAGGGGCCCGCCTACGAGCAGTACTTC. Its translation: CSVEREGPAYEQYF.

CDR3 DNA: TGTGCCAGCAAGCGCGGGACAGGGGAAGGAAAACTGTTTTTT. This translates into CASKRGTGEGKLFF. The rearrangement links TRBV6-1 to TRBJ1-4; 10 bases agree with TRBD1. The CDR3 runs 14 residues. J lost 10 bases, V lost 7 bases, and 9 bases had no gene match. Germline-derived CDR1 and CDR2 are MNHNS and SASEGT.

The table lists this clone with a few counts. This sequence joins TRBV28 and TRBJ1-1, with D unclear. The germline CDR1 and CDR2 sequences are MDHEN and SYDVKM. The CDR3 contains 13 residues. V dropped 3 bases and J dropped 8 bases, with 13 bases sitting between them. The CDR3 spells CASSFFRGWEAFF. In nucleotides, the CDR3 is TGTGCCAGCAGTTTTTTCAGAGGATGGGAAGCTTTCTTT.